These 28 T cell receptor beta chains were all obtained from the same sample, sequenced in a study of blood T cell repertoires in COVID-19. The repertoire was sequenced with immunoSEQ multiplex PCR; TCRdb's copy has only in-frame clones and lacks some. This sample yields around 270,000 clones, of which around 89% are seen a single time; about 0.8% belongs to the top ten. Sequenced material: peripheral blood. The receptors stem from a man younger than 45 with acute or convalescent COVID-19.

The chain couples TRBV28 to TRBJ2-5, with 9 bases identical to TRBD1. Trimming took 4 bases from V and 3 from J; bases not matched to a gene: 6. Germline loops: CDR1 MDHEN, CDR2 SYDVKM. The CDR3 contains 15 residues. The DNA for the CDR3 is TGTGCCAGCAGTTCGCCCACAGGGGGCGAAGAGACCCAGTACTTC. As protein: CASSSPTGGEETQYF.

The chain joins TRBV18 to TRBJ1-6, with 7 bases fitting TRBD1. With 6 bases clipped from V and 8 bases from J, the junction kept 10 bases outside the gene matches. CDR3 length: 15 amino acids. Germline V lookup: CDR1 KGHSH, CDR2 LQKENI. The CDR3 here is CASSSQGQGYSPLHF. The CDR3 nucleotides read TGTGCCAGCTCCTCACAGGGGCAAGGTTATTCACCCCTCCACTTT.

In regard to this clone: Other DNA sequences of this sample code for an identical CDR3. V gene TRBV28 combines with J gene TRBJ1-1, with D uncertain. Germline V CDR1 and CDR2: MDHEN, SYDVKM. This CDR3 region has 13 residues. Trimming pared 3 bases from V and 1 base from J, leaving 6 bases between. Here the CDR3 reads CASSFRGNTEAFF. CDR3 DNA: TGTGCCAGCAGTTTTCGGGGGAACACTGAAGCTTTCTTT.

CDR3 loop: CASSQDWYRMNTEAFF. The CDR3 DNA is TGTGCCAGCAGCCAAGATTGGTACAGAATGAACACTGAAGCTTTCTTT. The chain uses TRBV14 and TRBJ1-1; D not resolved. V lost 0 bases and J lost 0, with 11 bases in between. The CDR3 has 16 amino acids. Germline V gene sequence: CDR1 SGHDN, CDR2 FVKESK.

The V gene is TRBV4-1, the J gene TRBJ2-7; a weak D match, TRBD1 (5 bases). Germline lookup yields CDR1 MGHRA and CDR2 YSYEKL. The CDR3 is 15 amino acids. Trimming took 1 base from V and 4 from J, leaving 14 bases between them. The CDR3 reads CASSQGVDTLYEQYF. The DNA of the CDR3 is TGCGCCAGCAGCCAAGGGGTGGACACGTTATACGAGCAGTACTTC.

The chain joins TRBV25-1 to TRBJ1-5, with a tentative D call TRBD1 (5 bases). CDR1 and CDR2 (germline): MGHDK, SYGVNS. Deletions cut 3 bases from V and 5 bases from J, with 8 bases between. There are 13 residues in the CDR3. The CDR3 nucleotides read TGTGCCAGCAGTGATCGGGGGGATCAGCCCCAGCATTTT. Translating it yields CASSDRGDQPQHF.

The chain links TRBV3-1 (or the pseudogene TRBV3-2) to TRBJ2-3; 15 bases agree with TRBD2. V lost 1 base, J lost 4 bases, and 6 bases stayed unmatched. The germline gives CDR1 LGHDT, CDR2 YNNKEL (reference sequence). This CDR3 spans 18 amino acids. CDR3 coding DNA: TGTGCCAGCAGCCAAGCGGGACTAGCGGGGGGAGGCTCAGATACGCAGTATTTT. It encodes CASSQAGLAGGGSDTQYF.

The gene calls are TRBV19 and TRBJ1-6; D gene ambiguous. V dropped 3 bases and J dropped 8 bases, with 14 bases sitting between them. The CDR3 spans 15 residues. Germline V lookup: CDR1 LNHDA, CDR2 SQIVND (reference sequence). The CDR3 DNA sequence: TGTGCCAGTAGTATTTCAGGACTGGTGGATTCACCCCTCCACTTT. Its protein is CASSISGLVDSPLHF.

The rearrangement links TRBV10-2 to TRBJ2-2; no clear D. V lost 1 base, J lost 5 bases, and 20 bases lay in between. This CDR3 spans 18 amino acids. CDR1 and CDR2 (germline): WSHSY, SAAADI. CDR3 in DNA: TGCGCCAGCAGTGAGTGGGCCCTCTCGGTTGGTGGGACCGGGGAGCTGTTTTTT. Its translation is CASSEWALSVGGTGELFF.

The chain couples TRBV6-4 to TRBJ2-4; a possible D gene is TRBD1 (5 bases). Germline V lookup: CDR1 MRHNA, CDR2 SNTAGT. With 11 bases removed from V and 0 bases from J, the gap between germline ends came to 11 bases. The CDR3 consists of 13 residues. For the CDR3, the DNA is TGTGCCCCGGACAACTTAGCCAAAAACATTCAGTACTTC. Residues: CAPDNLAKNIQYF.

The rearrangement joins TRBV19 to TRBJ2-2; 15 bases match TRBD2. V lost 1 base, J lost 7 bases, and 7 bases stayed unmatched. Germline CDR1 and CDR2: LNHDA and SQIVND (reference sequence). The CDR3 is 18 amino acids. The CDR3 protein is CASSIGTSGGAIVGELFF. In DNA, the CDR3 is TGTGCCAGTAGTATAGGGACTAGCGGGGGGGCGATCGTCGGGGAGCTGTTTTTT.

This clone was seen a single time. The chain combines TRBV5-8 with TRBJ1-1, with D hard to call. This CDR3 comprises 15 residues. Trimming took 2 bases from V and 5 from J, leaving 16 bases between them. CDR1 is SGHTS, CDR2 YDEGEE, per germline. CDR3 nucleotide sequence: TGTGCCAGCAGCTTCCTCAAAGTCAAGAGGACTGAAGCTTTCTTT. Translation gives CASSFLKVKRTEAFF.

The chain links TRBV28 to TRBJ1-3; no clear D gene. Trimming removed 4 bases at V and 6 bases at J, with 19 bases between. The CDR3 has 16 residues. The germline V gene has CDR1 MDHEN and CDR2 SYDVKM. Written as DNA, the CDR3 is TGTGCCAGCAGTTCCTATGGCTCCAGCCTAGCAAACACCATATATTTT. Translating gives CASSSYGSSLANTIYF.

The chain is built from TRBV30 and TRBJ2-1; weak D call: TRBD2 (7 bases). Trimming took off 1 base at V and 13 bases at J, with 17 bases between the two ends. Per the germline V gene, CDR1 is GTSNPN and CDR2 is SVGIG (reference sequence). This CDR3 region has 13 residues. CDR3 nucleotides: TGTGCCTGGAGTGCCATTGGAGGGGGGGCACAGTTCTTC. Amino acids: CAWSAIGGGAQFF.

V is TRBV30 and J is TRBJ2-1; 8 bases fit TRBD2. The ends lost 5 bases at V and 15 bases at J; junction bases unmatched: 18. Germline V CDR1 and CDR2: GTSNPN, SVGIG (reference sequence). CDR3 length equals 14 residues. The CDR3 nucleotides read TGTGCCTGGGACCCCTTCCCCACGCGGGGGGCTCGGTTCTTC. Its translation is CAWDPFPTRGARFF.

V is TRBV27 and J is TRBJ2-7; no firm D call. CDR1 and CDR2 (germline): MNHEY, SMNVEV (reference sequence). This CDR3 has 15 amino acids. The ends were cut back, 5 bases at V and 0 bases at J, with 14 bases in the middle. Written as DNA, the CDR3 is TGTGCCAGCAGTGACTCCCTCCTTAACTCCTACGAGCAGTACTTC. Protein product: CASSDSLLNSYEQYF.

This clone was seen only once. The chain is built from TRBV29-1 and TRBJ2-7; 14 positions agree with TRBD2. Per germline, CDR1 SQVTM and CDR2 ANQGSEA. Trimming took 8 bases from V and 4 from J; bases not matched to a gene: 13. CDR3 length: 16 amino acids. The CDR3 is CSFTFLGTSGSYEQYF. CDR3 sequence (DNA): TGCAGCTTTACTTTTTTGGGGACTAGCGGGAGTTACGAGCAGTACTTC.

The chain carries TRBV6-6 and TRBJ2-3; possibly TRBD1 for D (5 bases). The V end was cut by 6 bases, the J end by 6 bases, with 10 bases between. The germline V gene has CDR1 MNHNY and CDR2 SVGAGI (reference sequence). The CDR3 is made up of 12 amino acids. For the CDR3, the DNA is TGTGCCAGCAGGACAGAAGGGGATACGCAGTATTTT. It encodes CASRTEGDTQYF.

The CDR3 region has the DNA TGTGCCAGCAGCCCACCTTGGGACAGGGTCTACGAGCAGTACTTC. The encoded protein is CASSPPWDRVYEQYF. J is TRBJ2-7 and V is TRBV6-6; the match to TRBD1 covers 9 bases. Unmatched junction bases numbered 9, after V lost 6 bases and J lost 3 bases. The germline V gene has CDR1 MNHNY and CDR2 SVGAGI (reference sequence). CDR3 length equals 15 residues.

This chain uses TRBV28 with TRBJ2-1; D is perhaps TRBD1 (6 bases). The CDR3 spans 16 residues. V lost 7 bases and J lost 0, with 16 bases in between. Per the germline V gene, CDR1 is MDHEN and CDR2 is SYDVKM. The CDR3 protein is CASTQTGPSSYNEQFF. The CDR3 DNA sequence: TGTGCCAGCACCCAGACAGGCCCTAGCTCCTACAATGAGCAGTTCTTC.

V gene TRBV3-1 (or the pseudogene TRBV3-2) combines with J gene TRBJ1-2; TRBD1 matches at 9 bases. The CDR3 length is 16 residues. CDR1 is LGHDT and CDR2 is YNNKEL in the germline V gene (reference sequence). V lost 4 bases and J lost 2; bases outside the gene matches: 8. DNA of the CDR3: TGTGCCAGCAGCCCCAGGACAGGGGATTTCAACTATGGCTACACCTTC. Amino acid sequence: CASSPRTGDFNYGYTF.

This chain connects TRBV24-1 to TRBJ2-7, with D maybe TRBD2 (6 bases). Germline V gene data show CDR1 as KGHDR and CDR2 as SFDVKD. V was pared by 6 bases and J by 4 bases, with 18 bases between. This CDR3 comprises 15 residues. The CDR3 spells CATSPGAASAYEQYF. The CDR3 DNA reads as TGTGCCACCAGTCCGGGAGCTGCTTCCGCGTACGAGCAGTACTTC.

The V gene is TRBV10-3, the J gene TRBJ2-3; 11 bases map to TRBD2. From germline, CDR1 is ENHRY and CDR2 SYGVKD. With 10 bases clipped from V and 6 bases from J, the junction kept 9 bases outside the gene matches. CDR3 length: 14 amino acids. As DNA, the CDR3 is TGTGCCACCGCAATAGCGGGGGGGCCCGATACGCAGTATTTT. It encodes CATAIAGGPDTQYF.

This chain uses TRBV19 with TRBJ2-7; 10 bases line up with TRBD2. V shed 3 bases, J shed 3 bases, and the junction held 5 bases outside the gene matches. The CDR3 length is 15 residues. Germline loops: CDR1 LNHDA, CDR2 SQIVND (reference sequence). CDR3 loop: CASSITTSGIYEQYF. CDR3 nucleotides: TGTGCCAGTAGTATTACTACTAGCGGGATCTACGAGCAGTACTTC.

The sample holds a few counts of this clone. The chain combines TRBV7-8 with TRBJ1-6; the D gene is possibly TRBD1 (5 bases). CDR1 is SGHVS, CDR2 FQNEAQ, per germline. The CDR3 loop spans 12 amino acids. Trimming removed 3 bases from V and 10 bases from J, with 7 bases in between. The CDR3 protein is CASSFRESPLHF. CDR3 coding DNA: TGTGCCAGCAGCTTCAGGGAATCACCCCTCCACTTT. Filled out from reference TRBV7-8 and TRBJ1-6, the complete variable domain reads GAGVSQSPRYKVAKRGQDVALRCDPISGHVSLFWYQQALGQGPEFLTYFQNEAQLDKSGLPSDRFFAERPEGSVSTLKIQRTQQEDSAVYLCASSFRESPLHFGNGTRLTVT.

The rearrangement uses TRBV6-4 and TRBJ1-6, with D possibly TRBD1 on 5 matching bases. V was pared by 0 bases and J by 9 bases, with 12 bases between. CDR1 is MRHNA, CDR2 SNTAGT, per germline. The CDR3 has 15 residues. The CDR3 sequence is CASSDSTRGGSPLHF. As DNA, the CDR3 is TGTGCCAGCAGTGACTCTACTAGGGGAGGTTCACCCCTCCACTTT.

The CDR3 coding sequence is TGTGCCTGGAGTGCCCTAGCGGATGAGCAGTTCTTC. Protein: CAWSALADEQFF. V usage is TRBV30 and J usage is TRBJ2-1, with TRBD2 identical over 7 bases. Losses at the gene ends were 1 base for V and 8 bases for J; bases not matched to a gene: 2. The CDR3 length is 12 residues. Per the germline V gene, CDR1 is GTSNPN and CDR2 is SVGIG (reference sequence).

The V and J genes are TRBV10-3 and TRBJ1-1, with a possible D match to TRBD1 (5 bases). V gave up 6 bases and J gave up 10 bases, with 12 bases separating them. The germline V gene encodes CDR1 ENHRY and CDR2 SYGVKD. This CDR3 region has 11 residues. The CDR3 coding sequence is TGTGCCATCAGGGCCGACAGAACAGCTTTCTTT. Translation: CAIRADRTAFF.